This record covers a single TCR beta chain. Antigen unknown. As for time point: week 5, during vaccination. Every vaccination contained 300 ug of the mutant IDH1 20-mer peptide and was paired with topical imiquimod. The sample is drawn from a study of a mutant IDH1 vaccine in newly diagnosed glioma. CDR1 is SGHRS and CDR2 is YFSETQ in the germline V gene. V was pared by 0 bases and J by 4 bases, with 4 bases of the junction left unmatched. The CDR3 runs to 16 residues. The repertoire was sequenced with immunoSEQ multiplex PCR; TCRdb's copy has only in-frame clones and lacks some. The sample lists about 54,000 clones, approximately 80% occurring once.

The chain combines TRBV5-1 with TRBJ2-6, with TRBD1 matching over 7 bases. The sample in question was PBMCs, obtained from a glioma patient whose treatment included an IDH1 peptide vaccine. The TCR sequence derives from a man aged 25-45 years with glioma. CDR3 amino acids: CASSLEGAVGANVLTF. In DNA form, the CDR3 reads TGCGCCAGCAGCTTGGAGGGGGCGGTCGGGGCCAACGTCCTGACTTTC.